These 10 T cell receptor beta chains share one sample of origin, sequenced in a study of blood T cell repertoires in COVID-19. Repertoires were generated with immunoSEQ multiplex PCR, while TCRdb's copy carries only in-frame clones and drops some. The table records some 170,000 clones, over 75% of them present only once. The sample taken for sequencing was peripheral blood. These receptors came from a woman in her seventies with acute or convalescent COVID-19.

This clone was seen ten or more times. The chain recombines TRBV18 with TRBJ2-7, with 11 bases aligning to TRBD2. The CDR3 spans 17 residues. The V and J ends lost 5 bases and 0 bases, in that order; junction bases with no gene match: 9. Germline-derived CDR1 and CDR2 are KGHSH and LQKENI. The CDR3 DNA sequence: TGTGCCAGCTCATCCCGTTCTGGACTAGCGGGCTCCTACGAGCAGTACTTC. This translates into CASSSRSGLAGSYEQYF. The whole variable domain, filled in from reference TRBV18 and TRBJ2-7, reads NAGVMQNPRHLVRRRGQEARLRCSPMKGHSHVYWYRQLPEEGLKFMVYLQKENIIDESGMPKERFSAEFPKEGPSILRIQQVVRGDSAAYFCASSSRSGLAGSYEQYFGPGTRLTVT.

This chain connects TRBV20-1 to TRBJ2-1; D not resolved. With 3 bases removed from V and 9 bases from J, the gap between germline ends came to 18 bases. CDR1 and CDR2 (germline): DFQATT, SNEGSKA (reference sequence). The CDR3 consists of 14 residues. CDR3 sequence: CSASRGVATSEQFF. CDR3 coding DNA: TGCAGTGCTAGTCGTGGCGTAGCTACAAGTGAGCAGTTCTTC.

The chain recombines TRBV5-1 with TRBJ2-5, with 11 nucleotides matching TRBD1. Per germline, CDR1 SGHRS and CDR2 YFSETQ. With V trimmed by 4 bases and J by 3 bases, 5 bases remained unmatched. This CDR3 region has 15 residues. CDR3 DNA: TGCGCCAGCAGCCCAGGGACAGGGGGGGAAGAGACCCAGTACTTC. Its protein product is CASSPGTGGEETQYF.

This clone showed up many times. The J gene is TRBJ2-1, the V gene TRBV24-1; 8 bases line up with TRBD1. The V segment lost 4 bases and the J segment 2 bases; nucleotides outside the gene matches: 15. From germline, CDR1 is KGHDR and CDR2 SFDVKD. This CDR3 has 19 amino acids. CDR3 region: CATSDPNKKGQDAYNEQFF. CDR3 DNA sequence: TGTGCCACCAGTGACCCTAATAAAAAGGGACAGGACGCCTACAATGAGCAGTTCTTC.

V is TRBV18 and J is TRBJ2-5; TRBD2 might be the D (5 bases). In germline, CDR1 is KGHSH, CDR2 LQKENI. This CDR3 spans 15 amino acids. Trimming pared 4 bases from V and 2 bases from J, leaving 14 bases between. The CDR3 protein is CASSRRPTDQETQYF. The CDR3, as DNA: TGTGCCAGCTCACGGAGGCCGACCGATCAAGAGACCCAGTACTTC.

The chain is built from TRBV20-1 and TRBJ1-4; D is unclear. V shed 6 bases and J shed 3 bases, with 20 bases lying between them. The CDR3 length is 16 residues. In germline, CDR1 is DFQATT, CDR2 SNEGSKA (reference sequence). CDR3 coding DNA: TGCAGTGCGAGTAGGTTTGGCGGGTTTGCTAATGAAAAACTGTTTTTT. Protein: CSASRFGGFANEKLFF.

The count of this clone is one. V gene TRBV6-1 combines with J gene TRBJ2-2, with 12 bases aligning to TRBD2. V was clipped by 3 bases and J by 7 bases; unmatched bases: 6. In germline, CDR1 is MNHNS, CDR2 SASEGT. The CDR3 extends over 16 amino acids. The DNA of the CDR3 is TGTGCCAGCAGTGACCCCGGGACTAGCGGGTTCGGGGAGCTGTTTTTT. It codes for CASSDPGTSGFGELFF.

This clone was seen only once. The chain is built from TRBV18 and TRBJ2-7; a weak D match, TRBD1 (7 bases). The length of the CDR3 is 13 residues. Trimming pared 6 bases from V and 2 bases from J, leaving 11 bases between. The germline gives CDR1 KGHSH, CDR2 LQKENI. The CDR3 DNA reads TGTGCCAGCTCGGAGGGACAGACCTACGAGCAGTACTTC. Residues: CASSEGQTYEQYF.

The CDR3: CASSLLADYYNEQFF. The CDR3 coding sequence is TGTGCCAGCAGCCTGCTAGCGGATTACTACAATGAGCAGTTCTTC. The V call is TRBV5-6, the J call TRBJ2-1; 7 positions agree with TRBD2. The CDR3 length is 15 residues. The J segment lost 3 bases and the V segment lost 4 bases, leaving 7 bases of the junction unmatched. In germline, CDR1 is SGHDT, CDR2 YYEEEE.

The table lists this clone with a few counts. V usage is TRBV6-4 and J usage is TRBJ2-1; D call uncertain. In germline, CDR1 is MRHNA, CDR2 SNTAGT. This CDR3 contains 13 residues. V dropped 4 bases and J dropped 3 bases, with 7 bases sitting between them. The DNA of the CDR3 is TGTGCCAGCAGTGTTGGCAGCTACAATGAGCAGTTCTTC. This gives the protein CASSVGSYNEQFF.